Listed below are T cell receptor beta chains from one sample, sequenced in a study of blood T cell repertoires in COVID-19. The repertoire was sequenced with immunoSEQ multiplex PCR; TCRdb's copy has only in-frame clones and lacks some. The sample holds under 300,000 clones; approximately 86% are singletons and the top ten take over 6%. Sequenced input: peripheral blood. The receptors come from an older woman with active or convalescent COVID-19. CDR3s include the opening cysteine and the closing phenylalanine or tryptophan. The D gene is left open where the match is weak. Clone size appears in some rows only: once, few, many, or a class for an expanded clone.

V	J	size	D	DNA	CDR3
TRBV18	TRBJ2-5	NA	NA	TGTGCCAGCTCGGGGGGAGGAGAGACCCAGTACTTC	CASSGGGETQYF
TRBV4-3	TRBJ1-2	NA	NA	TGCGCCAGCAGCCAAGATATTCGGGAGGGAACTAACTATGGCTACACCTTC	CASSQDIREGTNYGYTF
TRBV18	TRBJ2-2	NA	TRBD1	TGTGCCAGCTCACCCCCTGTACAGGGGCCTAGCACCGGGGAGCTGTTTTTT	CASSPPVQGPSTGELFF
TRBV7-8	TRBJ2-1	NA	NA	TGTGCCAGCAGCTTAGGGTCTAGCGAGTTCTTC	CASSLGSSEFF
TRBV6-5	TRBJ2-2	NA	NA	TGTGCCAGCAGTTACTCCCAGGGTCGGAATCGGGAGCTGTTTTTT	CASSYSQGRNRELFF
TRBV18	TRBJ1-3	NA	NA	TGTGCCAGCTCACCCCGACAGGTCTCTGGAAACACCATATATTTT	CASSPRQVSGNTIYF
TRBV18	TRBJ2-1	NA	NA	TGTGCCAGCTCACCCCAGGCGTCCTACAATGAGCAGTTCTTC	CASSPQASYNEQFF
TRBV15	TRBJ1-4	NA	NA	TGTGCCACCAGCTTTCAGGGAGAAAAACTGTTTTTT	CATSFQGEKLFF
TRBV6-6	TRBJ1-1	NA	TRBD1	TGTGCCAGCAGCCCTCAGGGGGGGAACACTGAAGCTTTCTTT	CASSPQGGNTEAFF
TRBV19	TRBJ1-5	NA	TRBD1	TGTGCCAGTAGTCCAGGGGGCGTACAGCCCCAGCATTTT	CASSPGGVQPQHF
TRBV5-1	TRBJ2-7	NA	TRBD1	TGCGCCAGCAGCTTGTTTCCCTCCGGGACAGGGGTTTCTTACGAGCAGTACTTC	CASSLFPSGTGVSYEQYF
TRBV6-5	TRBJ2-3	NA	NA	TGTGCCAGCAGTTACTCGCTAGGGGTTAGCACAGATACGCAGTATTTT	CASSYSLGVSTDTQYF
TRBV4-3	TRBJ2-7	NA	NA	TGCGCCAGCAGCCAAGGGGGCGGGGCAGGCGGAAAGACCGGACTTTCGGAGCAGTACTTC	CASSQGGGAGGKTGLSEQYF
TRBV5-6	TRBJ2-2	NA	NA	TGTGCCAGCAGCTTGGGCAGATACACCGGGGAGCTGTTTTTT	CASSLGRYTGELFF
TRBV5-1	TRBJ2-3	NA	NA	TGCGCCAGCAGTCCAAGGGTATCAAGCGGAAACACAGATACGCAGTATTTT	CASSPRVSSGNTDTQYF
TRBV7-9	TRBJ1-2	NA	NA	TGTGCCAGCAGCTTAATGCAGGGCTATGGCTACACCTTC	CASSLMQGYGYTF
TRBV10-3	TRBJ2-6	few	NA	TGTGCCATCAGTGGGGGAGCTTCTGGGGCCAACGTCCTGACTTTC	CAISGGASGANVLTF
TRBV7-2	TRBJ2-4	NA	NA	TGTGCCAGCAGCTGGGCCGGCATTCAGTACTTC	CASSWAGIQYF
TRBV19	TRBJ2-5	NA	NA	TGTGCCAGTAGTAAGGCCGGGGTCCTAGAGACCCAGTACTTC	CASSKAGVLETQYF
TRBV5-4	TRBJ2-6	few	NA	TGTGCCAGCAGCTCAGGGGTCCGCTGGACTGGGGCCAACGTCCTGACTTTC	CASSSGVRWTGANVLTF
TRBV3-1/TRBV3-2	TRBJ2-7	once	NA	TGTGCCAGCAGCCCACCTGGGGGGGGACACTACGAGCAGTACTTC	CASSPPGGGHYEQYF
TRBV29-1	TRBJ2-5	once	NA	TGCAGCGTTGAAGTTCTAGGGGTAGTCAAGACCCAGTACTTC	CSVEVLGVVKTQYF
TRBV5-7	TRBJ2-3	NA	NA	TGTGCCAGCAGCTTGCCAGCGACAGATACGCAGTATTTT	CASSLPATDTQYF
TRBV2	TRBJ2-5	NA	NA	TGTGCCAGCAGTCCTCAGGTGACAGGTCAAGAGACCCAGTACTTC	CASSPQVTGQETQYF
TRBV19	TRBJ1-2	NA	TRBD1	TGTGCCAGTAAAGACACGTCGAGGGGGCCGCAGCGGATGCGTGGCTACACCTTC	CASKDTSRGPQRMRGYTF
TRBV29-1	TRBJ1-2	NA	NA	TGCAGCTCGATCAGCCCCCCGGGAGGCTACACCTTC	CSSISPPGGYTF
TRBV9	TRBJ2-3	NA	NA	TGTGCCAGCAGCGTCGTGGCGGGCTACACAGATACGCAGTATTTT	CASSVVAGYTDTQYF
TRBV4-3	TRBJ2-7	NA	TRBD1	TGCGCCAGCAGCCAAGGGACAGGGCCCTACGAGCAGTACTTC	CASSQGTGPYEQYF
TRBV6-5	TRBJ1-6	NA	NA	TGTGCCACCGGGGGGGATAATAATTCACCCCTCCACTTT	CATGGDNNSPLHF
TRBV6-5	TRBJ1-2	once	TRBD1	TGTGCCAGCACCCCGCGAAACAGGGGGGGTCAAGGCTACACCTTC	CASTPRNRGGQGYTF
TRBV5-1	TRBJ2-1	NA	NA	TGCGCCAGCAGCGAGGGCCGGGGGTATGAGCAGTTCTTC	CASSEGRGYEQFF
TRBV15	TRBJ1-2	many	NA	TGTGCCACCAGCCCCCGGCGGGACGGTGGCTACACCTTC	CATSPRRDGGYTF
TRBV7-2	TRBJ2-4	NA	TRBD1	TGTGCCAGCAGCTCGACAGGGGTGGGAAACATTCAGTACTTC	CASSSTGVGNIQYF
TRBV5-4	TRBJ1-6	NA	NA	TGTGCCAGCAGCTCCGCCGACAGAGATATTTATAATTCACCCCTCCACTTT	CASSSADRDIYNSPLHF
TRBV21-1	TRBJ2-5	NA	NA	TGTGCCGCGGAAAGCTACATAGGGAGGGGGGCAGGTGAAGAGACCCAGTACTTC	CAAESYIGRGAGEETQYF
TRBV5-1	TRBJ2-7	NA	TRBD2	TGCGCCAGCAGCTTGCGGGGGGAGTACGAGCAGTACTTC	CASSLRGEYEQYF
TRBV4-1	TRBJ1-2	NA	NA	TGCGCCAGCAGCCAACAAACAGGGAACTATGGCTACACCTTC	CASSQQTGNYGYTF
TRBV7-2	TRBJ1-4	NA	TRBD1	TGTGCCAGCAGCCCCTCTAGGGGGCTGGGTGAAAAACTGTTTTTT	CASSPSRGLGEKLFF
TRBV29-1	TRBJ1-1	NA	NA	TGCAGCGTCCAAACCACAGAAGCTTTCTTT	CSVQTTEAFF
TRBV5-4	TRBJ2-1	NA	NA	TGTGCCAGCAGCTTGGGGAATAGCGGCCCGGGGAGGTCCTACAATGAGCAGTTCTTC	CASSLGNSGPGRSYNEQFF
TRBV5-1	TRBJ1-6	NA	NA	TGCGCCAGCAGCTTGGGGAGCACGCCAAATTCACCCCTCCACTTT	CASSLGSTPNSPLHF
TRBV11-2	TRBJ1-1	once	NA	TGTGCCAGCAGCTTAGGGCAGGTAATGGTCACTGAAGCTTTCTTT	CASSLGQVMVTEAFF
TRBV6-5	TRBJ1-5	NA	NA	TGTGCCTCCAGGAGGGAGGGAAACAATCAGCCCCAGCATTTT	CASRREGNNQPQHF
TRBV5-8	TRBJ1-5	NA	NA	TGTGCCAGCAGCTCAGACAGATATAGCAATCAGCCCCAGCATTTT	CASSSDRYSNQPQHF
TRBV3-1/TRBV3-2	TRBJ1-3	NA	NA	TGTGCCAGCAGCCAAGGCGGGAGCTCTGGAAACACCATATATTTT	CASSQGGSSGNTIYF
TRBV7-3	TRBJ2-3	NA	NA	TGTGCCAGCAGCTCCCTCGGAGCAGATACGCAGTATTTT	CASSSLGADTQYF
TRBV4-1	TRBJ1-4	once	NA	TGCGCCAGCAGCCAAGGTCAGGGGCGGGATGAAAAACTGTTTTTT	CASSQGQGRDEKLFF
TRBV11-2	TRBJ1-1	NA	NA	TGTGCCAGCAGCTTAGGAGGTCATGCAGGGAGGTACTCTGAAGCTTTCTTT	CASSLGGHAGRYSEAFF
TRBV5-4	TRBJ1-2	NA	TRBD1	TGTGCCAGCAGCTTGATAGGTCGACAGGGGAGCGGCTATGGCTACACCTTC	CASSLIGRQGSGYGYTF
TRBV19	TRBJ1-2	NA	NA	TGTGCCGCAAAAGGAACCCGGGGTGCGGGCTATGGCTACACCTTC	CAAKGTRGAGYGYTF
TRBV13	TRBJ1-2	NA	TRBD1	TGTGCCAGCAGCTTAGGCCTAATGGGGACAGGTGGCTACACCTTC	CASSLGLMGTGGYTF
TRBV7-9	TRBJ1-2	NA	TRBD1	TGTGCCAGCAGTCTACAGGGGCTCGGCTACACCTTC	CASSLQGLGYTF
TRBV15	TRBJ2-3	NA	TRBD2	TGTGCCACCAGCAGAGGGGATAGCGGGGGAGTTAGCACAGATACGCAGTATTTT	CATSRGDSGGVSTDTQYF
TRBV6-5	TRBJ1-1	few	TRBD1	TGTGCCAGCAGCCGAGACTCCTGGGACAGGGCTGAAGCTTTCTTT	CASSRDSWDRAEAFF
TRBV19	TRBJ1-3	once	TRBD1	TGTGCCAGTCAGGGACAGGTCGTTGGAAACACCATATATTTT	CASQGQVVGNTIYF
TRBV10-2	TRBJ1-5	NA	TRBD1	TGCGCCAGCAGTGAGAGGGGACAGGTCTTAGATCAGCCCCAGCATTTT	CASSERGQVLDQPQHF